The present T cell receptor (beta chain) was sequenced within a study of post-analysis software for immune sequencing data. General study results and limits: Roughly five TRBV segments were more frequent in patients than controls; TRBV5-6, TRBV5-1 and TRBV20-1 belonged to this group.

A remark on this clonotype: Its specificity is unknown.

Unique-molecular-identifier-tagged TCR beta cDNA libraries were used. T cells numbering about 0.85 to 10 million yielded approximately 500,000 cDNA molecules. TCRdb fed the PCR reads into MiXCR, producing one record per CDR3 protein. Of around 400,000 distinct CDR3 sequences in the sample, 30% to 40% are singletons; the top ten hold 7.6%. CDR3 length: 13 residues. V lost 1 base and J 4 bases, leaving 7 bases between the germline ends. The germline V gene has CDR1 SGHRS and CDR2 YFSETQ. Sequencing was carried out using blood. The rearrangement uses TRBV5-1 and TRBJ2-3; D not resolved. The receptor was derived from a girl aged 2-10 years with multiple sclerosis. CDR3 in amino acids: CASSLQEADTQYF. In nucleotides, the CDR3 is TGCGCCAGCAGCTTGCAGGAAGCAGATACGCAGTATTTT.